These 2 T cell receptor beta chains originate from one sample sequenced in a study of response to subunit inactivated influenza vaccine. TCRdb redid the calling of the RT-PCR reads with MiXCR, one entry per CDR3 protein. This table has over 400,000 distinct CDR3 sequences, approximately 11% appearing once. This sample comprised PBMCs from blood, obtained more than 35 days after vaccination. Every receptor here comes from a man aged 50-60 years who received an inactivated influenza vaccine.

Comment on this clonotype: The junction shows a germline mismatch at one end, possibly a read error. The rearrangement links TRBV4-2 to TRBJ2-1; D is unresolved. CDR3 length: 12 residues. The V gene's germline CDR1 is LGHNA and CDR2 YNFKEQ. The CDR3 region has the DNA TGTGCCAGCAGCCCCCTCGGCAATGAGCAGCTCTTC. It is translated as CASSPLGNEQLF.

The chain combines TRBV11-2 with TRBJ1-6; a possible D gene is TRBD1 (6 bases). Deletions cut 1 base from V and 8 bases from J, with 12 bases between. Germline assignment: CDR1 SGHAT and CDR2 FQNNGV. The CDR3 contains 15 residues. CDR3 nucleotides: TGTGCCAGCAGCTTAGGGGACAACCGGTATTCACCCCTCCACTTT. It specifies CASSLGDNRYSPLHF.